This T cell receptor (beta chain) was sequenced during a study of identifying expanded T cells in peripheral blood. Here immunoSEQ multiplex PCR was the method, and the copy in TCRdb shows in-frame clones only, minus some. Found here are roughly 100,000 clones, approximately 89% of them singletons; the top ten hold 13% to 15%. This CDR3 has 13 residues. Germline V gives CDR1 SGHRS, CDR2 YFSETQ. V lost 4 bases, J lost 5 bases, and 12 bases lay in between. The TCR sequence derives from a person aged 18 to 69 in good health. The V and J genes are TRBV5-1 and TRBJ1-1; weak D call: TRBD1 (5 bases). The specimen was blood. CDR3 protein: CASSVAGLTEAFF. The CDR3, as DNA: TGCGCCAGCAGCGTCGCAGGGTTAACTGAAGCTTTCTTT.